A selection of T cell receptor beta chains follows, all from one sample in a study of cytomegalovirus exposure and HLA in healthy donors. Method: immunoSEQ multiplex PCR; TCRdb's copy keeps in-frame clones and lacks some. The sample carries about 78,000 clones, 72% recorded once. Source material: PBMCs. The receptors shown here come from a woman aged 40-49 years in good health and CMV-seropositive. Both conserved end residues are part of each CDR3. A D gene is named only where the DNA matches it firmly. Size values are once, few and many counts, or a class for expanded clones, and some rows have none.

CDR3nt: TGTGCCAGCAGCTTACAGGGCATGAACACTGAAGCTTTCTTT; CDR3aa: CASSLQGMNTEAFF; j_gene: TRBJ1-1; d_gene: -; len: 14; v_gene: TRBV7-9; abundance: -
CDR3nt: TGTGCCATCAGTGGGATCACAGGGGGATCTAGGAATGAGCAGTTCTTC; CDR3aa: CAISGITGGSRNEQFF; j_gene: TRBJ2-1; d_gene: TRBD1; len: 16; v_gene: TRBV10-3; abundance: -
CDR3nt: TGTGCCAGCAGCACGGGAGGAAGCGAAATGAACACTGAAGCTTTCTTT; CDR3aa: CASSTGGSEMNTEAFF; j_gene: TRBJ1-1; d_gene: -; len: 16; v_gene: TRBV5-4; abundance: -
CDR3nt: TGTGCCAGCAGCCTTGGGGACAGCTATAATGAAAAACTGTTTTTT; CDR3aa: CASSLGDSYNEKLFF; j_gene: TRBJ1-4; d_gene: TRBD1; len: 15; v_gene: TRBV7-9; abundance: few
CDR3nt: TGCGCCAGCAGCCTGCCATCGGGGGGCTACACCTTC; CDR3aa: CASSLPSGGYTF; j_gene: TRBJ1-2; d_gene: -; len: 12; v_gene: TRBV4-1; abundance: -
CDR3nt: TGTGCCAGCAGTTTAGGACAGGGAGGTGAAAAACTGTTTTTT; CDR3aa: CASSLGQGGEKLFF; j_gene: TRBJ1-4; d_gene: TRBD1; len: 14; v_gene: TRBV6-6; abundance: -
CDR3nt: TGCGCCAGCAGCCCCGACAGGAATCTAGGGGACACCATATATTTT; CDR3aa: CASSPDRNLGDTIYF; j_gene: TRBJ1-3; d_gene: -; len: 15; v_gene: TRBV5-1; abundance: -
CDR3nt: TGTGCCAGCAGTTTATTCATCGGACAGGTGGACTATGGCTACACCTTC; CDR3aa: CASSLFIGQVDYGYTF; j_gene: TRBJ1-2; d_gene: TRBD1; len: 16; v_gene: TRBV28; abundance: -
CDR3nt: TGCGCCAGCAGCTGGGGGCGTAGGACAGGGAACAACCAAGAGACCCAGTACTTC; CDR3aa: CASSWGRRTGNNQETQYF; j_gene: TRBJ2-5; d_gene: TRBD1; len: 18; v_gene: TRBV5-1; abundance: -
CDR3nt: TGTGCCAGCAGCCAAGTTCTGGGACAGGGTGGCTACACCTTC; CDR3aa: CASSQVLGQGGYTF; j_gene: TRBJ1-2; d_gene: TRBD1; len: 14; v_gene: TRBV14; abundance: -
CDR3nt: TGTGCCTGGGGCCCTGACAGGATTTTGACCACCGGGGAGCTGTTTTTT; CDR3aa: CAWGPDRILTTGELFF; j_gene: TRBJ2-2; d_gene: -; len: 16; v_gene: TRBV30; abundance: -
CDR3nt: TGTGCCAGCAGCTTTCGCACTGAAGCTTTCTTT; CDR3aa: CASSFRTEAFF; j_gene: TRBJ1-1; d_gene: -; len: 11; v_gene: TRBV5-6; abundance: few
CDR3nt: TGTGCCTGGAGCCCGGGGGGGGTTGGCAATCAGCCCCAGCATTTT; CDR3aa: CAWSPGGVGNQPQHF; j_gene: TRBJ1-5; d_gene: -; len: 15; v_gene: TRBV30; abundance: -
CDR3nt: TGTGCCAGCAGCTTAGGAGGGCAGTTCACAGATACGCAGTATTTT; CDR3aa: CASSLGGQFTDTQYF; j_gene: TRBJ2-3; d_gene: -; len: 15; v_gene: TRBV7-9; abundance: once
CDR3nt: TGTGCCTGGAGGAGAGCCGATACGCAGTATTTT; CDR3aa: CAWRRADTQYF; j_gene: TRBJ2-3; d_gene: -; len: 11; v_gene: TRBV30; abundance: -
CDR3nt: TGTGCCAGCAGTTTATTAGAGGATTTCTATCAGCCCCAGCATTTT; CDR3aa: CASSLLEDFYQPQHF; j_gene: TRBJ1-5; d_gene: -; len: 15; v_gene: TRBV28; abundance: -
CDR3nt: TGCAGCGTTGAATCAGGGGTCCCAACAGATACGCAGTATTTT; CDR3aa: CSVESGVPTDTQYF; j_gene: TRBJ2-3; d_gene: -; len: 14; v_gene: TRBV29-1; abundance: -
CDR3nt: TGTGCCAGCAGTCCCGGACAGGGAACGAATGAAAAACTGTTTTTT; CDR3aa: CASSPGQGTNEKLFF; j_gene: TRBJ1-4; d_gene: TRBD1; len: 15; v_gene: TRBV2; abundance: -
CDR3nt: TGTGCCAGTAGAAGGAACGGGATCGGAGAATACGAGCAGTACTTC; CDR3aa: CASRRNGIGEYEQYF; j_gene: TRBJ2-7; d_gene: -; len: 15; v_gene: TRBV27; abundance: -
CDR3nt: TGTGCCAGCAGTTTCGGGGACAGGAGGACAGATACGCAGTATTTT; CDR3aa: CASSFGDRRTDTQYF; j_gene: TRBJ2-3; d_gene: TRBD1; len: 15; v_gene: TRBV27; abundance: -
CDR3nt: TGTGCCAGCAGTGAAGCCCCCGGGGTAGGTGGAAACACCATATATTTT; CDR3aa: CASSEAPGVGGNTIYF; j_gene: TRBJ1-3; d_gene: -; len: 16; v_gene: TRBV2; abundance: -
CDR3nt: TGTGCCAGCAGCCGGGCCGGGGGAGCGGGAGGCTACGAGCAGTACTTC; CDR3aa: CASSRAGGAGGYEQYF; j_gene: TRBJ2-7; d_gene: TRBD2; len: 16; v_gene: TRBV2; abundance: -
CDR3nt: TGCGCCAGCAGTTACGGTTGGACAGGGGGCGCAGGTGGGGCCAACGTCCTGACTTTC; CDR3aa: CASSYGWTGGAGGANVLTF; j_gene: TRBJ2-6; d_gene: TRBD1; len: 19; v_gene: TRBV5-1; abundance: -
CDR3nt: TGTGCCAGCAGCTCCGACAGTAGCAATCAGCCCCAGCATTTT; CDR3aa: CASSSDSSNQPQHF; j_gene: TRBJ1-5; d_gene: -; len: 14; v_gene: TRBV5-6; abundance: -
CDR3nt: TGTGCCAGCAGTGCCCGACTAGCGGGGGGGTACGAGCAGTACTTC; CDR3aa: CASSARLAGGYEQYF; j_gene: TRBJ2-7; d_gene: TRBD2; len: 15; v_gene: TRBV7-9; abundance: -
CDR3nt: TGTGCCAGCAGTTCCCCCGGGGAGAGCTCCTACGAGCAGTACTTC; CDR3aa: CASSSPGESSYEQYF; j_gene: TRBJ2-7; d_gene: -; len: 15; v_gene: TRBV27; abundance: once
CDR3nt: TGTGCCAGCAGCTTAGCTGGGGGGATTAACTATGGCTACACCTTC; CDR3aa: CASSLAGGINYGYTF; j_gene: TRBJ1-2; d_gene: -; len: 15; v_gene: TRBV7-9; abundance: -
CDR3nt: TGTGCCAGCAGCCCCACAGGGGGATATAACTATGGCTACACCTTC; CDR3aa: CASSPTGGYNYGYTF; j_gene: TRBJ1-2; d_gene: TRBD1; len: 15; v_gene: TRBV6-5; abundance: -
CDR3nt: TGTGCCTGGAGTCAGGGCATCGGCTATGGCTACACCTTC; CDR3aa: CAWSQGIGYGYTF; j_gene: TRBJ1-2; d_gene: -; len: 13; v_gene: TRBV30; abundance: -
CDR3nt: TGTGCCAGCAAGGGAGCAGGACAGGGTGAAGAGACCCAGTACTTC; CDR3aa: CASKGAGQGEETQYF; j_gene: TRBJ2-5; d_gene: TRBD1; len: 15; v_gene: TRBV7-9; abundance: -
CDR3nt: TGCGCCAGCAGCGCGACGACAGGGCTACTCTCTGGGGCCAACGTCCTGACTTTC; CDR3aa: CASSATTGLLSGANVLTF; j_gene: TRBJ2-6; d_gene: TRBD1; len: 18; v_gene: TRBV5-1; abundance: -
CDR3nt: TGTGCCAGCAGCGCGAGCGGGGTGGAGACCCAGTACTTC; CDR3aa: CASSASGVETQYF; j_gene: TRBJ2-5; d_gene: TRBD2; len: 13; v_gene: TRBV5-4; abundance: -
CDR3nt: TGTGCCAGCAGTTACCTAGGGGGCATCACTGAAGCTTTCTTT; CDR3aa: CASSYLGGITEAFF; j_gene: TRBJ1-1; d_gene: TRBD1; len: 14; v_gene: TRBV6-6; abundance: -
CDR3nt: TGTGCCAGCAGGGGGACTTTCGAACGGTCTGGAAACACCATATATTTT; CDR3aa: CASRGTFERSGNTIYF; j_gene: TRBJ1-3; d_gene: -; len: 16; v_gene: TRBV6-6; abundance: few
CDR3nt: TGTGCCAGCAGCGTAGGCCAGGCGGGGTGGAATGAGCAGTTCTTC; CDR3aa: CASSVGQAGWNEQFF; j_gene: TRBJ2-1; d_gene: -; len: 15; v_gene: TRBV9; abundance: -
CDR3nt: TGTGGGAGTAGTGTAGCAGATACGCAGTATTTT; CDR3aa: CGSSVADTQYF; j_gene: TRBJ2-3; d_gene: -; len: 11; v_gene: TRBV28; abundance: -
CDR3nt: TGTGCCAGCAGCATCCTGGGGGGGGCGTCAGATACGCAGTATTTT; CDR3aa: CASSILGGASDTQYF; j_gene: TRBJ2-3; d_gene: -; len: 15; v_gene: TRBV7-8; abundance: -
CDR3nt: TGTGCCAGCAGCGTAGACGACGGGGGCGAGCAGTACTTC; CDR3aa: CASSVDDGGEQYF; j_gene: TRBJ2-7; d_gene: -; len: 13; v_gene: TRBV9; abundance: -
CDR3nt: TGTGCCAGCAGTTACGACAGGGGCGGGAGTGGCTACACCTTC; CDR3aa: CASSYDRGGSGYTF; j_gene: TRBJ1-2; d_gene: TRBD1; len: 14; v_gene: TRBV6-5; abundance: -
CDR3nt: TGCGCCAGCAGCCATACAACCGGGACTAGTACAGATACGCAGTATTTT; CDR3aa: CASSHTTGTSTDTQYF; j_gene: TRBJ2-3; d_gene: TRBD2; len: 16; v_gene: TRBV5-1; abundance: -
CDR3nt: TGCGCCAGCACGAGCACCAACAATCAGCCCCAGCATTTT; CDR3aa: CASTSTNNQPQHF; j_gene: TRBJ1-5; d_gene: -; len: 13; v_gene: TRBV10-2; abundance: -
CDR3nt: TGCGCCAGCAGCTTCTCGACCGGGGGGACTGAAGCTTTCTTT; CDR3aa: CASSFSTGGTEAFF; j_gene: TRBJ1-1; d_gene: -; len: 14; v_gene: TRBV5-1; abundance: -
CDR3nt: TGTGCCAGCAGTTTAGGGCAGACCGGTGAAGCTTTCTTT; CDR3aa: CASSLGQTGEAFF; j_gene: TRBJ1-1; d_gene: -; len: 13; v_gene: TRBV28; abundance: few